The source of this T cell receptor beta chain is a study of T-cell reconstitution after alpha-beta-depleted transplantation in children (dated by TCRdb to 2016 to 2017). Background on the whole study: T-cell immune reconstitution after TCRalphabeta/CD19-depleted allogeneic hematopoietic cell transplantation in children was quantitatively tracked in the study by means of TCR repertoire profiling.

The study at large found these results: Hyperexpanded clone frequencies declined over subsequent months; after one year, T-cell counts and TCRbeta diversity were mostly attributed to newly produced T cells. The apparently early recovery of alphabetaT-cell counts about two months after transplant reportedly depended on only several hundred rapidly expanded clones that came from non-depleted graft cells. In some patients, the high TCRbeta diversity seen at day 60 was put down to recipient T cells and intrathymic progenitors that had survived conditioning.

The library was built by means of PCR. Sequencing was performed on an Illumina HiSeq 2500. To normalize quantification of the TCRbeta repertoire, the TCR libraries were built with molecular barcoding that relied on unique molecular identifiers. TCRdb's own reprocessing of the public reads used fastp at Q25 and MiXCR and kept productive beta chains. Rows merge per CDR3 protein into single entries with the most common DNA and genes. For this sample there are under 250,000 distinct CDR3 sequences; about 7% appear just once. The ten largest clones add up to approximately 5.7% of the sample. This sample's treatment or condition label indicates: allogeneic hematopoietic cell transplantation with graft depleted of TCRalphabeta T cells and CD19 B cells. Transplant recipients were children who received TCRalphabeta/CD19-depleted allogeneic hematopoietic cell grafts. For CDR1 and CDR2, the germline V gene (reference sequence) lists MNHEY and SMNVEV. V sheds 5 bases and J sheds 5 bases, leaving 13 bases between their ends. From cysteine to phenylalanine, the CDR3 is 13 amino acids long. Of the read, only the CDR3 DNA is kept; its 39 bases are in frame from base 1.

This clonotype turned up a few times. Its antigen remains undetermined. The input lacks base qualities; no much larger clone sits a single base away. Recombination connected TRBV27 to TRBJ2-7, with the D gene not confidently named. This sample comprised PBMCs, obtained before TCRalphabeta/CD19-depleted stem cell transplant. The TCR originated in a boy younger than 10 with acute lymphoblastic leukemia, due to receive a stem cell transplant. The CDR3: CASSLTRSDEQYF. The nucleotide sequence is given as TGTGCCAGCAGTCTTACACGGTCGGACGAGCAGTACTTC.